These 7 T cell receptor beta chains came from one sample sequenced in a study of T and B cells in COVID-19 patients. TRB rearrangements were amplified by multiplex PCR with BIOMED2 TRB-A/B primers. One entry per CDR3 protein results from TCRdb running MiXCR on the multiplex PCR reads. This table holds 13,000 to 15,000 distinct CDR3 sequences, more than 25% found once. Each TRB amplification used roughly 230-550 ng of genomic DNA from blood. The source material was blood. These receptor sequences come from a human donor who had recovered from COVID-19.

In its sample, this clonotype was seen many times. The chain carries TRBV15 and TRBJ2-7, with D perhaps assigned TRBD1 or TRBD2 (5 bases each). In germline, CDR1 is LNHNV, CDR2 YYDKDF (reference sequence). CDR3 length equals 16 residues. Trimming stripped 0 bases from V and 1 base from J, with 13 bases between. The CDR3, as DNA: TGTGCCACCAGCAGAGATTCGGGGACGTGGTCCTACGAGCAGTACTTC. Its protein product is CATSRDSGTWSYEQYF.

This clonotype came up a few times. This chain connects TRBV6-6 to TRBJ2-1; D remains unclear. Germline V gene sequence: CDR1 MNHNY, CDR2 SVGAGI (reference sequence). CDR3 length equals 12 residues. V lost 5 bases and J lost 4, with 6 bases in between. This CDR3 is CASSRPYNEQFF. Here the CDR3 DNA reads TGTGCCAGCAGTCGCCCGTACAATGAGCAGTTCTTC.

This clonotype has a count of ten or more. The CDR3 loop is CASSLVPGAVSYEQYF. Written as DNA, the CDR3 is TGTGCCAGCAGCTTAGTGCCAGGGGCGGTCTCCTACGAGCAGTACTTC. The chain is built from TRBV11-1 and TRBJ2-7; D is possibly TRBD1 (6 bases). The CDR3 has 16 residues. Per germline, CDR1 SGHAT and CDR2 FQDESV (reference sequence). V lost 1 base and J lost 0, with 13 bases in between.

Within the sample, this clonotype is medium-sized. V is TRBV30 and J is TRBJ2-3; the D is unclear. Germline CDR1 GTSNPN, CDR2 SVGIG (reference sequence). This CDR3 comprises 13 residues. V shed 2 bases and J shed 1 base, with 7 bases lying between them. CDR3 loop: CAWSILRTDTQYF. The CDR3 region has the DNA TGTGCCTGGAGTATACTCCGCACAGATACGCAGTATTTT.

This clonotype was detected only a few times. This chain links TRBV12-3 or TRBV12-4 with TRBJ2-1, with TRBD2 identical over 12 bases. With 6 bases clipped from V and 6 bases from J, the junction kept 9 bases outside the gene matches. The CDR3 consists of 16 residues. The CDR3 bases are TGTGCCAGCAGACTAGCGGGAGGACTTAGGGGCAATGAGCAGTTCTTC. This sequence encodes CASRLAGGLRGNEQFF.

This clonotype was seen a few times. The gene calls are TRBV19 and TRBJ1-1; no definite D call. The CDR3 has 12 residues. Germline V gene lookup returns CDR1 LNHDA and CDR2 SQIVND (reference sequence). Trimming pared 7 bases from V and 0 bases from J, leaving 6 bases between. This CDR3 is CASTKMNTEAFF. DNA of the CDR3: TGTGCCAGTACGAAGATGAACACTGAAGCTTTCTTT.

CDR3 in amino acids: CASSSTGVGNIQYF. CDR3 sequence (DNA): TGTGCCAGCTCATCGACAGGGGTCGGGAACATTCAGTACTTC. The chain uses TRBV18 and TRBJ2-4; 8 bases are shared with TRBD1. Per the germline V gene, CDR1 is KGHSH and CDR2 is LQKENI. The CDR3 is made up of 14 amino acids. With V trimmed by 5 bases and J by 7 bases, 7 bases remained unmatched.